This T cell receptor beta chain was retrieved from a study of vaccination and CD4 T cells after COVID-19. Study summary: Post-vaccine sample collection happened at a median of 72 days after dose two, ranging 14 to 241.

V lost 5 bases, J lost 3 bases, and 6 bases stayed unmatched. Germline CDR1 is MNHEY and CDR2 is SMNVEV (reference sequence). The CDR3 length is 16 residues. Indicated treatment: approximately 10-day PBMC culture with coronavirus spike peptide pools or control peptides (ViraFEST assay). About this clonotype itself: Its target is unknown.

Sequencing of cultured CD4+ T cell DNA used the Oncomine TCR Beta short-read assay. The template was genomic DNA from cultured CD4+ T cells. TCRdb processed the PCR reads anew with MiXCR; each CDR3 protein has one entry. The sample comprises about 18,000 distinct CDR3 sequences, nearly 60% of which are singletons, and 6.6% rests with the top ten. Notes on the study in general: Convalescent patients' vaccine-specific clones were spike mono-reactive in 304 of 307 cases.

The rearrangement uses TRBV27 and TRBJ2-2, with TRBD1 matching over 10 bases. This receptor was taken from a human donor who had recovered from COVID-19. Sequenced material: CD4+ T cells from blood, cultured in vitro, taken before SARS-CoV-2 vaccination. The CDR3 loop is CASSRRTGGDTGELFF. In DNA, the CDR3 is TGTGCCAGCAGTCGTAGGACAGGGGGGGACACCGGGGAGCTGTTTTTT.